This T cell receptor beta chain was captured in a study of blood T cells in healthy people across ages (dated by TCRdb to between 2015 and 2016). Regarding the study in general: In model experiments, template switching captured about one uniquely barcoded TCR beta cDNA molecule for every two T cells. The donors were divided into four age groups: young (average about 15 years), middle-aged (approximately 39), aged (roughly 60) and long-lived (82). Age-related changes in TCR beta repertoire diversity were measured in the study by deep sequencing normalized with unique cDNA molecular identifiers. Using the same blood draw, the study looked at two additional independent replicas of 1 million unique cDNA reads for two donors, one aged 18 to 30 and the other aged 80 or older. To avoid experimental bias, donors of different ages were randomly spread across the sequencing lanes. The paper's findings and limits, for the study overall: Donor CMV infection status was unknown, potentially confounding age-related changes in expanded clonotypes. Observed TCR beta diversity correlated strongly with the percentage of naive T cells measured by flow cytometry. Conclusive comparison of naive and antigen-experienced compartments was prevented by the profiling of bulk unsorted PBMCs. Estimates of total diversity based on one million sequenced T cells were considered lower bounds and underestimates. The long-lived group showed more naive CD4+ T cells, fewer expanded clones and increased TCR diversity than the aged group, suggesting age selection. As age increased, observed TCR beta diversity per million T cells dropped in a roughly linear way, and a significant reduction was already evident by age 40.

Concerning this clonotype itself: Its antigen is not yet known. No clone much larger than this one lies a single base away; base qualities are absent.

Library generation was performed with 5' RACE. Sequencing relied on an Illumina HiSeq 2500. The second PCR ran for roughly 6 to 11 cycles and used a J-beta primer mix along with a sample-barcoded 5' primer. Each TCR beta cDNA molecule received a unique molecular identifier from a template-switch 5' adaptor carrying 12 random nucleotides. Each sample yielded at least 3 million CDR3-containing paired-end reads. First-strand cDNA synthesis was performed from all RNA using the Mint cDNA synthesis kit, with priming by a TRBC-specific oligonucleotide. Following uracil-DNA glycosylase treatment, a first 18-cycle PCR with universal primers M1SS and BC2_uni_R was performed on all cDNA. The study's processing was this. Each sample was normalized by randomly selecting 1 million high-quality reads, each carrying a distinct molecular identifier. Reads with shared molecular identifiers were discarded instead of being binned into consensus sequences. CDR3 identification, clonotype clustering and error correction used MiTCR with a Q25 quality threshold and the strictest error-elimination algorithm. A nonparametric unseen species model with Euler transformation was used to estimate lower-bound total TCR beta diversity. Through fastp at Q25 and MiXCR, TCRdb rebuilt clones from the public reads, retaining in-frame beta chains. Every distinct CDR3 protein forms one entry, paired with its most common genes and DNA. TCRdb assigned the V and J calls; the authors' analysis was not used. In all, the sample holds over 950,000 distinct CDR3 sequences, and 51% of those were seen once. The ten largest account for about a fifth of the sample.

The 39 donors, aged roughly 6 to 95 years, were systemically healthy Caucasian individuals from Russia. Each donor gave ten milliliters of peripheral blood, drawn into EDTA-treated Vacutainer tubes. Ficoll-Paque density-gradient centrifugation was used to isolate PBMCs, with at least 6.5 million per sample. Total RNA, at least 5.5 micrograms per sample, was extracted from PBMCs with Trizol reagent. For every donor, an aliquot of PBMCs went through flow cytometry to measure the percentages of naive CD45RAhigh/CD27high T cells. The specimen sequenced was blood. The sequence derives from a woman aged 60 to 75 in good health.

The CDR3 loop reads CSAPPAGGQETQYF. The nucleotides are TGCAGTGCTCCGCCGGCGGGAGGGCAAGAGACCCAGTACTTC. The sequence is built from TRBV20-1 and TRBJ2-5, with 9 central nucleotides matching TRBD2. Sequences DFQATT (CDR1) and SNEGSKA (CDR2) are obtained from the germline V gene (reference sequence). Trimming leaves V shorter by 5 bases and J shorter by 2 bases, with the junction holding 6 bases beyond the gene matches. CDR3 length: 14 amino acids, cysteine to phenylalanine. CDR3 DNA only is kept here, 42 bases in frame from base 1.